The next 26 T cell receptor beta chains were all read from a single sample in a study of blood T cell repertoires in COVID-19. Measured with immunoSEQ multiplex PCR; TCRdb has only the in-frame clones, and not every one. The table has approximately 68,000 clones, more than 75% seen once; the top ten hold about an eighth. Sequencing was performed on peripheral blood. These receptors all come from a woman aged 60-75 years with acute or convalescent COVID-19.

V usage is TRBV9 and J usage is TRBJ1-2; D not certain. V was shortened by 2 bases and J by 4 bases, with 12 bases between the two germline ends. This CDR3 region has 14 residues. Germline loops: CDR1 SGDLS, CDR2 YYNGEE. The CDR3 loop reads CASSVLGGSYGYTF. For the CDR3, the DNA is TGTGCCAGCAGCGTCCTTGGAGGAAGCTATGGCTACACCTTC.

This chain connects TRBV30 to TRBJ1-1; 8 bases line up with TRBD1. The V segment lost 3 bases and the J segment 11 bases; nucleotides outside the gene matches: 8. The CDR3 runs to 12 residues. The germline CDR1 and CDR2 sequences are GTSNPN and SVGIG (reference sequence). DNA for the CDR3: TGTGCCTGGAGCGCAGGGGGCGCGGGGGCTTTCTTT. Its protein is CAWSAGGAGAFF.

This clone was seen once. J is TRBJ1-4 and V is TRBV6-5, with TRBD1 matching 7 bases. The CDR3 has 13 residues. V gave up 8 bases and J gave up 6 bases; unmatched junction bases: 6. Germline values: CDR1 MNHEY, CDR2 SVGAGI. The CDR3 DNA follows: TGTGCCAGCCGGGGGCAGGGGGATGAAAAACTGTTTTTT. Translation: CASRGQGDEKLFF.

The chain couples TRBV23-1 to TRBJ1-1; perhaps TRBD1 as D (5 bases). TRBV23-1 is an ORF, with its function uncertain. The V and J ends lost 1 base and 6 bases respectively, with 15 bases between them. This CDR3 has 15 amino acids. CDR3 loop: CASSQCTGEGPEAFF. CDR3 bases: TGCGCCAGCAGTCAATGCACTGGGGAGGGGCCTGAAGCTTTCTTT.

The genes are TRBV6-6 and TRBJ2-5, with 10 bases matching TRBD2. V lost 9 bases to trimming and J lost 4 bases; unmatched junction nucleotides: 14. Germline V gene data show CDR1 as MNHNY and CDR2 as SVGAGI (reference sequence). CDR3 length: 16 residues. The DNA for the CDR3 is TGTGCCAGTATCGTCCGGTCTAGCGGGGGCGGAGAGACCCAGTACTTC. Protein product: CASIVRSSGGGETQYF.

V usage is TRBV12-5 and J usage is TRBJ1-1; 8 positions match TRBD1. The ends lost 4 bases at V and 3 bases at J; junction bases unmatched: 7. Germline V lookup: CDR1 LGHNT, CDR2 FRNRAP. The CDR3 runs to 15 residues. DNA of the CDR3: TGTGCTAGTGGTTCAGGGACAGGTCGATACACTGAAGCTTTCTTT. Its protein is CASGSGTGRYTEAFF.

V and J are TRBV19 and TRBJ1-5, with D possibly TRBD1 on 5 matching bases. Germline lookup yields CDR1 LNHDA and CDR2 SQIVND (reference sequence). This CDR3 contains 15 residues. Trimming stripped 4 bases from V and 0 bases from J, with 10 bases between. The CDR3 is CASSNRQFSNQPQHF. DNA for the CDR3: TGTGCCAGTAGTAACCGACAGTTTAGCAATCAGCCCCAGCATTTT.

The CDR3 coding sequence is TGTGCCAGTAGTGCCGGGACAGTGAACACTGAAGCTTTCTTT. Translation: CASSAGTVNTEAFF. This sequence joins TRBV19 and TRBJ1-1, with 7 nucleotides matching TRBD1. The CDR3 contains 14 residues. V lost 5 bases, J lost 0 bases, and 3 bases stayed unmatched. Germline values: CDR1 LNHDA, CDR2 SQIVND (reference sequence).

The chain recombines TRBV18 with TRBJ2-1; the match to TRBD1 covers 9 bases. Trimming removed 6 bases from V and 2 bases from J; junction bases left unmatched: 14. Germline-derived CDR1 and CDR2 are KGHSH and LQKENI. CDR3 length equals 18 residues. The CDR3, as DNA: TGTGCCAGCTCCATATCACTCCCCGGGACAGGGACCTACAATGAGCAGTTCTTC. Protein sequence: CASSISLPGTGTYNEQFF.

The CDR3 nucleotides are TGTGCCAGCAGCGGCGGGACAGGGATAAGCAATCAGCCCCAGCATTTT. It codes for CASSGGTGISNQPQHF. The chain carries TRBV9 and TRBJ1-5, with 9 bases identical to TRBD1. V lost 3 bases, J lost 1 base, and 5 bases stayed unmatched. CDR1 and CDR2 from the germline V gene are SGDLS and YYNGEE. There are 16 residues in the CDR3.

This clone was counted once. This sequence joins TRBV6-4 and TRBJ1-2; perhaps TRBD1 as D (5 bases). Germline V gene lookup returns CDR1 MRHNA and CDR2 SNTAGT. This CDR3 is 13 amino acids long. Trimming cost V 5 bases and J 4 bases, with 11 bases left between them. CDR3 in amino acids: CASSSTVFYGYTF. The CDR3 nucleotides are TGTGCCAGCAGTTCGACAGTTTTCTATGGCTACACCTTC.

Comments on this clone: The junction and the germline gene differ at one end; a read error may be behind it. This chain uses TRBV19 with TRBJ1-2; D gene uncertain. This CDR3 is 13 amino acids long. Per the germline V gene, CDR1 is LNHDA and CDR2 is SQIVND (reference sequence). The DNA of the CDR3 is TGTGCCAGTAGTGTAGATTGGAGAGTGGGCTACACCTTC. Translating it yields CASSVDWRVGYTF.

CDR3 region: CASSPLAVSGNTIYF. CDR3 nucleotide sequence: TGCGCCAGCAGCCCCCTGGCAGTCTCTGGAAACACCATATATTTT. V usage is TRBV4-1 and J usage is TRBJ1-3, with D unclear. With 4 bases removed from V and 0 bases from J, the gap between germline ends came to 10 bases. The CDR3 runs 15 residues. CDR1 and CDR2 (germline): MGHRA, YSYEKL.

The J gene is TRBJ2-2, the V gene TRBV5-4; TRBD1 agrees at 10 bases. Germline loops: CDR1 SGHNT, CDR2 YYREEE (reference sequence). J gave up 5 bases and V 0 bases, and 7 bases lay outside the gene matches. The CDR3 runs to 17 residues. In DNA, the CDR3 is TGTGCCAGCAGCTTGGGGACAGGGGGGACGTGGACCGGGGAGCTGTTTTTT. It codes for CASSLGTGGTWTGELFF.

The chain combines TRBV25-1 with TRBJ2-1; D is uncertain. V was trimmed by 4 bases and J by 13 bases, leaving 20 bases between them. This CDR3 is built from 14 residues. Germline V lookup: CDR1 MGHDK, CDR2 SYGVNS. The CDR3 here is CASSGALNIASQFF. In DNA form, the CDR3 reads TGTGCCAGCAGTGGGGCTTTGAACATCGCATCTCAGTTCTTC.

This chain connects TRBV11-2 to TRBJ1-1; possible D gene TRBD1, 6 bases. The CDR3 runs 14 residues. The V and J ends lost 1 base and 5 bases respectively, with 11 bases between them. Per germline, CDR1 SGHAT and CDR2 FQNNGV. The DNA of the CDR3 is TGTGCCAGCAGCTTAGGAGTCAGGGGAACTGAAGCTTTCTTT. Translating gives CASSLGVRGTEAFF.

This clone has just one count. The V and J genes are TRBV29-1 and TRBJ1-5; tentatively, D is TRBD1 (6 bases). Germline-derived CDR1 and CDR2 are SQVTM and ANQGSEA. The V gene lost 1 base and the J gene lost 6 bases, with 10 bases spanning the gap. This CDR3 has 13 amino acids. CDR3 protein: CSVEAGEGQPQHF. The CDR3 DNA follows: TGCAGCGTTGAAGCAGGGGAAGGTCAGCCCCAGCATTTT.

The chain employs TRBV19 and TRBJ2-4; 8 bases align to TRBD2. The CDR3 sequence is 16 residues long. The germline V gene has CDR1 LNHDA and CDR2 SQIVND (reference sequence). The junction had 4 bases not matched to a gene; V was cut back by 1 base and J by 2 bases. CDR3 loop: CASSIAGTRTKNIQYF. For the CDR3, the DNA is TGTGCCAGTAGTATAGCCGGGACTAGGACCAAAAACATTCAGTACTTC.

The rearrangement links TRBV7-7 to TRBJ2-5, with D maybe TRBD2 (6 bases). Trimming pared 5 bases from V and 1 base from J, leaving 8 bases between. The CDR3 spans 13 residues. In germline, CDR1 is SSHAT, CDR2 FNYEAQ (reference sequence). The CDR3 region has the DNA TGTGCCAGCAGCCGGGACTTCCAAGAGACCCAGTACTTC. It encodes CASSRDFQETQYF.

About this clone: The junction does not match germline at one end; this may be a read error. The chain has TRBV4-1 and TRBJ2-7; 9 bases line up with TRBD2. This CDR3 contains 15 residues. CDR1 is MGHRA and CDR2 is YSYEKL in the germline V gene. The CDR3 nucleotides are TGCGCCAGCAGTCAAGAGACTAGCGGATTCTACGAGCAGTACTTC. As protein: CASSQETSGFYEQYF.

This chain uses TRBV7-6 with TRBJ2-7, with D perhaps TRBD1 (6 bases). CDR3 size: 14 residues. Per the germline V gene, CDR1 is SGHVS and CDR2 is FNYEAQ. Between the trimmed V and J ends, which lost 5 bases and 5 bases, there was a span of 16 bases. The CDR3 region is CASSLDQGSDEQYF. As DNA, the CDR3 is TGTGCCAGCAGCCTCGATCAGGGGAGCGACGAGCAGTACTTC.

This sequence joins TRBV7-2 and TRBJ1-5; D call uncertain. CDR3 size: 14 residues. V lost 5 bases and J 7 bases, leaving 15 bases between the germline ends. Looked up from germline, CDR1 is SGHTA and CDR2 is FQGNSA. This CDR3 is CASSVGGSGQPQHF. CDR3 coding DNA: TGTGCCAGCAGCGTGGGAGGGTCAGGACAGCCCCAGCATTTT.

The chain uses TRBV4-1 and TRBJ2-7; D ambiguous. The germline V and J ends were trimmed by 0 bases and 2 bases, with 14 bases remaining between them. The CDR3 length is 16 residues. Germline assignment: CDR1 MGHRA and CDR2 YSYEKL. The CDR3 is CASSQEGAPGAYEQYF. As DNA, the CDR3 is TGCGCCAGCAGCCAAGAAGGAGCACCGGGTGCCTACGAGCAGTACTTC.

This chain uses TRBV28 with TRBJ2-5, with D uncertain. Germline loops: CDR1 MDHEN, CDR2 SYDVKM. The CDR3 length is 13 residues. Between the trimmed V and J ends, which lost 7 bases and 5 bases, there was a span of 14 bases. The CDR3 DNA sequence: TGTGCCAGCATTAGTGCCGTTTGGGAGACCCAGTACTTC. Its protein is CASISAVWETQYF.

V and J are TRBV2 and TRBJ2-3; 9 bases are a match to TRBD2. This CDR3 is 14 amino acids long. J lost 1 base, V lost 6 bases, and 2 bases had no gene match. Germline V gene lookup returns CDR1 SNHLY and CDR2 FYNNEI. The CDR3 reads CASSLAGRTDTQYF. The CDR3 DNA follows: TGTGCCAGCAGCCTAGCGGGGCGCACAGATACGCAGTATTTT.

The CDR3: CASSQGQGADNSPLHF. The CDR3 nucleotides read TGCGCCAGCAGCCAAGGACAGGGGGCGGATAATTCACCCCTCCACTTT. This chain links TRBV4-1 with TRBJ1-6, with 10 bases fitting TRBD1. V gave up 1 base and J gave up 5 bases; unmatched junction bases: 2. Germline lookup yields CDR1 MGHRA and CDR2 YSYEKL. This CDR3 is 16 amino acids long.